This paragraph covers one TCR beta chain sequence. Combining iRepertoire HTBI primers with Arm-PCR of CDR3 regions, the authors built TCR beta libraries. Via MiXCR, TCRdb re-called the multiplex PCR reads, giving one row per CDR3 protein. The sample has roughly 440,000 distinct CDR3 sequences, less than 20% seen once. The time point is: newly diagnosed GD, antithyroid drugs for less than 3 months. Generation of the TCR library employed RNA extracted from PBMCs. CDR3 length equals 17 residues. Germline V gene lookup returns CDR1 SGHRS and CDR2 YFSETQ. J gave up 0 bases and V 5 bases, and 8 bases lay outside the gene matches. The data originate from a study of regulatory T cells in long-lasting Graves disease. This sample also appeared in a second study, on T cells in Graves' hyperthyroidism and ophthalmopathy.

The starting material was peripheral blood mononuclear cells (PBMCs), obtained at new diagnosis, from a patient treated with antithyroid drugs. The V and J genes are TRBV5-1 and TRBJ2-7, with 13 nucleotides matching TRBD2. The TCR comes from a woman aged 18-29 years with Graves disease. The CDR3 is CASRLGLAGLGSYEQYF. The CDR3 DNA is TGCGCCAGCAGACTGGGACTAGCGGGACTTGGCTCCTACGAGCAGTACTTC.